The 25 T cell receptor beta chains reported below all come from one sample, sequenced in a study of T cell changes during pregnancy in multiple sclerosis. Profiled with immunoSEQ multiplex PCR; TCRdb holds only in-frame clones, not every one. The sample has about 51,000 clones; roughly 92% are singletons. The sample consisted of CD4+ T cells from peripheral blood mononuclear cells, taken in the third trimester of pregnancy. These receptors all come from a female donor with multiple sclerosis, enrolled in a pregnancy study.

This chain uses TRBV2 with TRBJ2-6, with unresolved D. CDR1 and CDR2 from the germline V gene are SNHLY and FYNNEI. CDR3 length equals 12 residues. The V and J ends lost 4 bases and 4 bases respectively, with 2 bases between them. Here the CDR3 reads CASSAGANVLTF. As DNA, the CDR3 is TGTGCCAGCAGTGCAGGGGCCAACGTCCTGACTTTC.

The V call is TRBV19, the J call TRBJ1-1, with TRBD1 as a possible D gene (6 bases). Trimming shortened V by 4 bases and J by 5 bases, and 17 bases separated the two germline ends. Germline CDR1 is LNHDA and CDR2 is SQIVND (reference sequence). This CDR3 is 15 amino acids long. The CDR3 DNA sequence: TGTGCCAGTAGTACCCCCGCAGGGGCGTCTACTGAAGCTTTCTTT. Protein product: CASSTPAGASTEAFF.

The rearrangement joins TRBV5-4 to TRBJ2-1; TRBD2 agrees at 15 bases. CDR1 is SGHNT, CDR2 YYREEE, per germline (reference sequence). J was trimmed by 9 bases and V by 3 bases; bases with no gene match: 19. The CDR3 loop spans 20 amino acids. DNA for the CDR3: TGTGCCAGCAGCTCATACCTCAGGACTAGCGGGAGGGCCAGGCGTGGTGAGCAGTTCTTC. This gives the protein CASSSYLRTSGRARRGEQFF.

As regards this clone: This specimen includes other DNA sequences encoding the same CDR3. The gene calls are TRBV2 and TRBJ2-3; 14 positions agree with TRBD2. Germline V CDR1 and CDR2: SNHLY, FYNNEI. Losses at the gene ends were 6 bases for V and 3 bases for J; bases not matched to a gene: 5. The CDR3 length is 16 residues. The CDR3 DNA sequence: TGTGCCAGCAGACGACTAGCGGGAGGGTCAACAGATACGCAGTATTTT. As protein: CASRRLAGGSTDTQYF.

The chain combines TRBV7-9 with TRBJ2-3, with D possibly TRBD1 on 7 matching bases. The germline V and J ends were trimmed by 5 bases and 4 bases, with 16 bases remaining between them. There are 15 residues in the CDR3. The V gene's germline CDR1 is SEHNR and CDR2 FQNEAQ (reference sequence). The CDR3 bases are TGTGCCAGCAGCAAATCAGGGGGGCCGGCAGATACGCAGTATTTT. Protein sequence: CASSKSGGPADTQYF.

The rearrangement joins TRBV27 to TRBJ2-2; a possible D gene is TRBD1 (5 bases). The germline V gene encodes CDR1 MNHEY and CDR2 SMNVEV (reference sequence). Trimming left V 8 bases short and J 2 bases short, with 15 bases between. This CDR3 has 15 residues. The CDR3 region is CASSPWGPNTGELFF. CDR3 bases: TGTGCCAGCTCTCCTTGGGGCCCCAACACCGGGGAGCTGTTTTTT.

The genes are TRBV5-1 and TRBJ2-1; 8 nucleotides line up with TRBD2. Germline trimming cut 4 bases from V and 2 bases from J; bases unmatched to any gene: 11. Germline CDR1 and CDR2: SGHRS and YFSETQ. The CDR3 is made up of 17 amino acids. In DNA, the CDR3 is TGCGCCAGCAGCCCTACACCGCTAGCGGGCCCCTACAATGAGCAGTTCTTC. Encoded protein: CASSPTPLAGPYNEQFF. Filled out from reference TRBV5-1 and TRBJ2-1, the complete variable domain reads KAGVTQTPRYLIKTRGQQVTLSCSPISGHRSVSWYQQTPGQGLQFLFEYFSETQRNKGNFPGRFSGRQFSNSRSEMNVSTLELGDSALYLCASSPTPLAGPYNEQFFGPGTRLTVL.

The table lists this clone with a count of one. The genes are TRBV2 and TRBJ1-1; D gene unclear. Trimming took off 7 bases at V and 3 bases at J, with 12 bases between the two ends. Germline CDR1 reads SNHLY; CDR2 reads FYNNEI. The CDR3 covers 13 residues. CDR3 region: CASKKERDTEAFF. CDR3 nucleotides: TGTGCCAGCAAGAAGGAGAGGGACACTGAAGCTTTCTTT. Using reference TRBV2 and TRBJ1-1 for the parts outside the CDR3, the full variable domain is EPEVTQTPSHQVTQMGQEVILRCVPISNHLYFYWYRQILGQKVEFLVSFYNNEISEKSEIFDDQFSVERPDGSNFTLKIRSTKLEDSAMYFCASKKERDTEAFFGQGTRLTVV.

The rearrangement links TRBV7-8 to TRBJ1-1; tentative D call: TRBD1 (5 bases). Germline loops: CDR1 SGHVS, CDR2 FQNEAQ. V gave up 5 bases and J gave up 8 bases, with 12 bases separating them. CDR3 length equals 12 residues. The CDR3 sequence: CASSHGGFEAFF. The DNA for the CDR3 is TGTGCCAGCAGCCACGGGGGATTCGAAGCTTTCTTT.

The rearrangement links TRBV25-1 to TRBJ1-2, with TRBD1 matching over 8 bases. The CDR3 length is 13 residues. V lost 5 bases and J lost 2; bases outside the gene matches: 1. Germline-derived CDR1 and CDR2 are MGHDK and SYGVNS. CDR3 DNA: TGTGCCAGCAGTCGGACAGGGAACTATGGCTACACCTTC. Amino acids: CASSRTGNYGYTF.

This rearrangement joins TRBV6-5 to TRBJ1-2, with D possibly matching TRBD1 (6 bases). Germline V gives CDR1 MNHEY, CDR2 SVGAGI. The CDR3 contains 15 residues. V was clipped by 4 bases and J by 4 bases, with 16 bases between them. The CDR3 here is CASSWRGAGGYGYTF. CDR3 in DNA: TGTGCCAGCAGTTGGCGGGGGGCAGGTGGCTATGGCTACACCTTC.

V gene TRBV5-1 combines with J gene TRBJ1-6; D might be TRBD1 (6 bases). The ends were cut back, 2 bases at V and 10 bases at J, with 13 bases in the middle. The CDR3 has 14 residues. Germline CDR1 and CDR2: SGHRS and YFSETQ. CDR3 sequence reads: CASSFGQHGSPLHF. The DNA for the CDR3 is TGCGCCAGCAGCTTTGGACAGCATGGGTCACCCCTCCACTTT.

The V and J genes are TRBV19 and TRBJ1-5, with TRBD1 matching over 8 bases. This CDR3 has 16 residues. The ends lost 5 bases at V and 0 bases at J; junction bases unmatched: 6. Germline lookup yields CDR1 LNHDA and CDR2 SQIVND (reference sequence). The CDR3: CASSHRTGLSNQPQHF. CDR3 DNA: TGTGCCAGTAGTCATAGGACAGGGCTTAGCAATCAGCCCCAGCATTTT.

This chain links TRBV29-1 with TRBJ2-1; the match to TRBD2 covers 12 bases. This CDR3 region has 17 residues. Trimming took 3 bases from V and 0 from J; bases not matched to a gene: 6. The V gene's germline CDR1 is SQVTM and CDR2 ANQGSEA. Here the CDR3 reads CSVDTSGRFSSYNEQFF. CDR3 DNA: TGCAGCGTTGATACTAGCGGGAGGTTCAGCTCCTACAATGAGCAGTTCTTC.

The V call is TRBV7-2, the J call TRBJ1-3; TRBD1 might be the D (6 bases). Trimming pared 5 bases from V and 4 bases from J, leaving 9 bases between. CDR3 length: 13 residues. Germline V gene lookup returns CDR1 SGHTA and CDR2 FQGNSA. Written as DNA, the CDR3 is TGTGCCAGCAGCCCCGGACAGGGAAACACCATATATTTT. It is translated as CASSPGQGNTIYF. Full variable domain (rest looked up from reference TRBV7-2 and TRBJ1-3): GAGVSQSPSNKVTEKGKDVELRCDPISGHTALYWYRQSLGQGLEFLIYFQGNSAPDKSGLPSDRFSAERTGGSVSTLTIQRTQQEDSAVYLCASSPGQGNTIYFGEGSWLTVV.

The chain joins TRBV5-4 to TRBJ2-5; TRBD2 is a possible D gene (6 bases). Trimming took 5 bases from V and 0 from J, leaving 8 bases between them. This CDR3 region has 13 residues. From germline, CDR1 is SGHNT and CDR2 YYREEE (reference sequence). CDR3: CASRLADQETQYF. The CDR3 nucleotides read TGTGCCAGCAGATTAGCGGACCAAGAGACCCAGTACTTC.

V is TRBV28 and J is TRBJ2-1, with 7 nucleotides matching TRBD2. Trimming cost V 7 bases and J 10 bases; bases outside gene matches: 13. Germline lookup yields CDR1 MDHEN and CDR2 SYDVKM. This CDR3 contains 14 residues. CDR3 sequence reads: CASTINLGGEEQFF. The CDR3 coding sequence is TGTGCCAGCACCATTAACCTGGGAGGGGAAGAGCAGTTCTTC.

The J gene is TRBJ2-3, the V gene TRBV19, with D possibly TRBD2 on 6 matching bases. Germline CDR1 and CDR2: LNHDA and SQIVND (reference sequence). Between the trimmed V and J ends, which lost 3 bases and 2 bases, there was a span of 21 bases. The CDR3 consists of 18 residues. The CDR3 nucleotides are TGTGCCAGTAGTATTAGGTCCATCGGGCGGGGAAACACAGATACGCAGTATTTT. This codes for CASSIRSIGRGNTDTQYF. Combining the CDR3 with reference TRBV19 and TRBJ2-3 gives the whole variable domain DGGITQSPKYLFRKEGQNVTLSCEQNLNHDAMYWYRQDPGQGLRLIYYSQIVNDFQKGDIAEGYSVSREKKESFPLTVTSAQKNPTAFYLCASSIRSIGRGNTDTQYFGPGTRLTVL.

CDR3 coding DNA: TGTGCCAGCAGTGGGAGGGTGGGGACACGAGGGCCGGCGACCTACGAGCAGTACTTC. Translating it yields CASSGRVGTRGPATYEQYF. This chain uses TRBV28 with TRBJ2-7; weak D call: TRBD2 (7 bases). The germline V gene has CDR1 MDHEN and CDR2 SYDVKM. The CDR3 is made up of 19 amino acids. Trimming stripped 5 bases from V and 2 bases from J, with 28 bases between.

In its sample, this clone was seen once. The gene calls are TRBV19 and TRBJ1-4; D call uncertain. Germline V gene sequence: CDR1 LNHDA, CDR2 SQIVND (reference sequence). The CDR3 covers 14 residues. V lost 3 bases, J lost 3 bases, and 8 bases lay in between. The CDR3 DNA follows: TGTGCCAGTAGTATGAGGGAGGCTAATGAAAAACTGTTTTTT. Its translation: CASSMREANEKLFF.

A word on this clone: Other nucleotide sequences in the sample specify the same CDR3. This chain connects TRBV6-1 to TRBJ1-5, with 7 bases aligning to TRBD1. V lost 1 base to trimming and J lost 3 bases; unmatched junction nucleotides: 3. This CDR3 has 15 amino acids. Germline V gives CDR1 MNHNS, CDR2 SASEGT. CDR3 in amino acids: CASSEVGGFNQPQHF. CDR3 DNA sequence: TGTGCCAGCAGTGAAGTAGGGGGCTTCAATCAGCCCCAGCATTTT.

CDR3 sequence reads: CASSLAWSGGVHEQYF. As DNA, the CDR3 is TGCGCCAGCAGCTTGGCCTGGAGTGGGGGCGTCCACGAGCAGTACTTC. The chain carries TRBV5-1 and TRBJ2-7; weak D call: TRBD1 (6 bases). Germline values: CDR1 SGHRS, CDR2 YFSETQ. The V and J ends lost 0 bases and 5 bases respectively, with 18 bases between them. CDR3 length: 16 residues.

The V and J genes are TRBV11-2 and TRBJ1-2; D gene uncertain. The CDR3 extends over 14 amino acids. Germline V gene data show CDR1 as SGHAT and CDR2 as FQNNGV. V lost 0 bases and J lost 7, with 12 bases in between. CDR3 nucleotide sequence: TGTGCCAGCAGCTTAGAACTAGGCCGGCGTGGCTACACCTTC. It codes for CASSLELGRRGYTF.

The J gene is TRBJ2-1, the V gene TRBV7-9; 10 bases line up with TRBD1. CDR3 length: 16 residues. Germline CDR1 reads SEHNR; CDR2 reads FQNEAQ (reference sequence). V shed 5 bases, J shed 2 bases, and the junction held 6 bases outside the gene matches. CDR3 sequence: CASSLLGQGAYNEQFF. Written as DNA, the CDR3 is TGTGCCAGCAGCCTCCTAGGACAGGGGGCCTACAATGAGCAGTTCTTC.

The V and J genes are TRBV2 and TRBJ1-2, with 8 bases that match TRBD1. The germline CDR1 and CDR2 sequences are SNHLY and FYNNEI. V trimming: 6 bases; J trimming: 2 bases; junction bases outside the gene matches: 5. This CDR3 is 14 amino acids long. For the CDR3, the DNA is TGTGCCAGCAGAGAACGACAGGGGAACTATGGCTACACCTTC. Translated, it gives CASRERQGNYGYTF.